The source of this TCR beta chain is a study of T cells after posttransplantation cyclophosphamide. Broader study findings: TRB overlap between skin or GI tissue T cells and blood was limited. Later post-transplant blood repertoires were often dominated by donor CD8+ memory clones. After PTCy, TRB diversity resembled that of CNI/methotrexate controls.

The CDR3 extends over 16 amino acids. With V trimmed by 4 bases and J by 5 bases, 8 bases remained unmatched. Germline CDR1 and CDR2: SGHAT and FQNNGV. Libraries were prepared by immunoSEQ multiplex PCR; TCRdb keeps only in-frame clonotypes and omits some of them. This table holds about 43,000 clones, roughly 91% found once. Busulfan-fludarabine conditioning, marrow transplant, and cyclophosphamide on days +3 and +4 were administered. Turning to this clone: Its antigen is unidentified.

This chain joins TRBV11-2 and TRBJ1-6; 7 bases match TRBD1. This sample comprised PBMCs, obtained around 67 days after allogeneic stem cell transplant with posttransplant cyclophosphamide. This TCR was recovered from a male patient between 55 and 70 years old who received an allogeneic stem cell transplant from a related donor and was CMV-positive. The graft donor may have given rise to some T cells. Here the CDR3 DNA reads TGTGCCAGCAGCTCTAAGATTACAGGGGATAATTCACCCCTCCACTTT. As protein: CASSSKITGDNSPLHF.